Below, 10 T cell receptor beta chains from the same sample are listed, as sequenced in a study of Graves' ophthalmopathy and Graves' hyperthyroidism. RNA transcripts served as template for amplifying TCR beta CDR3 sequences. HTBI primers were employed in first-round RT-PCR, then a second-round multiplex PCR followed. TCRdb independently ran MiXCR on the multiplex PCR reads; one entry per CDR3 protein. The sample carries 620,000 or so distinct CDR3 sequences, around a fifth recorded once. What was sequenced was peripheral blood. The source is a woman between 18 and 30 years old with stable Graves' hyperthyroidism. Some clones in this sample may be carry-over from other donors' samples.

The chain employs TRBV11-1 and TRBJ2-7; 7 bases align to TRBD2. With 4 bases clipped from V and 2 bases from J, the junction kept 11 bases outside the gene matches. The CDR3 totals 16 residues. CDR1 is SGHAT and CDR2 is FQDESV in the germline V gene (reference sequence). The CDR3 DNA sequence: TGTGCCAGCAGCTCCCCAGGACGGGGGGACCCCTACGAGCAGTACTTC. Residues: CASSSPGRGDPYEQYF.

This clonotype has more than one count but fewer than ten. The chain uses TRBV3-1 and TRBJ2-5; D uncertain. This CDR3 is built from 17 residues. V was shortened by 5 bases and J by 2 bases, with 21 bases between the two germline ends. Germline V gives CDR1 LGHDT, CDR2 YNNKEL (reference sequence). The CDR3 loop reads CASSSPRPNGKQETQYF. CDR3 nucleotide sequence: TGTGCCAGCAGCTCCCCCCGGCCGAACGGCAAGCAAGAGACCCAGTACTTC.

This clonotype was detected only a few times. This chain links TRBV5-1 with TRBJ1-1, with D unclear. Trimming pared 0 bases from V and 4 bases from J, leaving 13 bases between. This CDR3 has 15 residues. CDR1 and CDR2 from the germline V gene are SGHRS and YFSETQ. As DNA, the CDR3 is TGCGCCAGCAGCTTGGCCGGTCCGGGGAGCACTGAAGCTTTCTTT. Amino acid sequence: CASSLAGPGSTEAFF. Full variable domain (missing parts from reference TRBV5-1 and TRBJ1-1): KAGVTQTPRYLIKTRGQQVTLSCSPISGHRSVSWYQQTPGQGLQFLFEYFSETQRNKGNFPGRFSGRQFSNSRSEMNVSTLELGDSALYLCASSLAGPGSTEAFFGQGTRLTVV.

The sample holds many counts of this clonotype. This chain joins TRBV24-1 and TRBJ2-5; TRBD2 matches 14 bases. The CDR3 has 18 amino acids. Trimming removed 4 bases from V and 2 bases from J; junction bases left unmatched: 8. Germline V gene sequence: CDR1 KGHDR, CDR2 SFDVKD. This chain's CDR3 is CATSDHGTSGSGQETQYF. The CDR3 DNA sequence: TGTGCCACCAGTGACCATGGGACTAGCGGGAGTGGGCAAGAGACCCAGTACTTC.

This clonotype was observed many times. The chain has TRBV30 and TRBJ1-5; TRBD1 aligns across 8 bases. Germline V CDR1 and CDR2: GTSNPN, SVGIG (reference sequence). The V segment lost 0 bases and the J segment 4 bases; nucleotides outside the gene matches: 2. The CDR3 is 14 amino acids. The CDR3 sequence: CAWSVGTGNQPQHF. CDR3 DNA sequence: TGTGCCTGGAGTGTAGGGACAGGAAATCAGCCCCAGCATTTT.

V gene TRBV5-1 combines with J gene TRBJ1-1; D ambiguous. The CDR3 loop spans 15 amino acids. The germline V gene encodes CDR1 SGHRS and CDR2 YFSETQ. V lost 4 bases and J 0 bases, leaving 13 bases between the germline ends. CDR3 bases: TGCGCCAGCAGCCTGGACTATTTTATGAACACTGAAGCTTTCTTT. It yields the protein CASSLDYFMNTEAFF.

This clonotype was observed at least ten times. CDR3 sequence reads: CASILKGQGARGVITDTQYF. The CDR3 nucleotides are TGTGCCAGCATCTTGAAGGGACAGGGGGCGCGAGGAGTCATCACAGATACGCAGTATTTT. The chain links TRBV13 to TRBJ2-3; 12 nucleotides match TRBD1. After removal of 7 bases from V and 2 bases from J, the junction contained 19 bases not matched to a gene. Germline-derived CDR1 and CDR2 are PRHDT and FYEKMQ (reference sequence). The CDR3 spans 20 residues.

This clonotype turned up a few times. The rearrangement uses TRBV4-1 and TRBJ1-2; D unclear. Looked up from germline, CDR1 is MGHRA and CDR2 is YSYEKL. V lost 0 bases and J 5 bases, leaving 16 bases between the germline ends. CDR3 size: 16 residues. The CDR3 sequence is CASSQDMVSRPYGYTF. CDR3 coding DNA: TGCGCCAGCAGCCAAGATATGGTCAGCAGACCGTATGGCTACACCTTC.

This clonotype was detected a few times. The chain uses TRBV12-3 or TRBV12-4 and TRBJ1-2, with D possibly TRBD1 on 5 matching bases. There are 16 residues in the CDR3. V lost 6 bases, J lost 2 bases, and 19 bases lay in between. In DNA form, the CDR3 reads TGTGCCAGCAGCGTCGGGGGGACTTCTTGGAACTATGGCTACACCTTC. Protein: CASSVGGTSWNYGYTF.

Comments on this clonotype: This may come from a read error, since a much larger clone is one base off. V gene TRBV5-1 combines with J gene TRBJ2-5, with 7 positions matching TRBD2. J was trimmed by 2 bases and V by 0 bases; bases with no gene match: 4. The CDR3 totals 15 residues. From germline, CDR1 is SGHRS and CDR2 YFSETQ. CDR3 in amino acids: CASSLAYGGQETQYF. CDR3 nucleotides: TGCGCCAGCAGCTTGGCTTACGGGGGGCAAGAGACCCAGTACTTC.